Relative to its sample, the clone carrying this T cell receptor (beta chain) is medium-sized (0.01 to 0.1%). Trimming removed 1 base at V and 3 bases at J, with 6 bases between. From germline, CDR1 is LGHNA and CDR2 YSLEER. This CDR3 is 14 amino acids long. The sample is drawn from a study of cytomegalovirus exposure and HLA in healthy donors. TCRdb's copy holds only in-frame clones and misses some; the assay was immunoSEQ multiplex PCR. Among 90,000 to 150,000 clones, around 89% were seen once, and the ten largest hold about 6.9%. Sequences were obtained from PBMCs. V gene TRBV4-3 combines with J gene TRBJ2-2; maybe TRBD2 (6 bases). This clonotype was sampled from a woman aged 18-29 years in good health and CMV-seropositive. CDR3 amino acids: CASSQGLDTGELFF. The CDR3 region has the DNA TGCGCCAGCAGCCAAGGACTAGACACCGGGGAGCTGTTTTTT.